Listed below are T cell receptor beta chains from one sample, sequenced in a study of blood T cell repertoires in COVID-19. Measured with immunoSEQ multiplex PCR; TCRdb has only the in-frame clones, and not every one. The sample holds a few hundred thousand clones, 75% to 85% seen once. Sequencing was done on a sample of peripheral blood. The receptors come from a woman aged 80 or over with COVID-19, enrolled during active disease. Both conserved end residues are part of each CDR3. D genes are given only for firm matches. Clone sizes are given selectively: once, few, many, or a class where the clone is expanded.

v_call	d_call	clone_size	j_call	cdr3_aa	cdr3_nt
TRBV18	TRBD1	once	TRBJ2-2	CASSLFDRGNTGELFF	TGTGCCAGCTCACTATTCGACAGGGGGAACACCGGGGAGCTGTTTTTT
TRBV6-5	TRBD2	-	TRBJ2-1	CASRSPSGGSNEQFF	TGTGCCAGCAGATCTCCTAGCGGCGGGTCCAATGAGCAGTTCTTC
TRBV6-6	-	-	TRBJ1-5	CASSSGGSSQHF	TGTGCCAGCAGCTCCGGGGGGTCTTCCCAGCATTTT
TRBV6-1	-	-	TRBJ1-6	CASSENLSISPLHF	TGTGCCAGCAGTGAAAATCTGAGCATATCACCCCTCCACTTT
TRBV7-2	-	-	TRBJ1-5	CASSLEASRGNQPQHF	TGTGCCAGCAGCTTAGAGGCCTCCCGGGGCAATCAGCCCCAGCATTTT
TRBV28	-	-	TRBJ1-5	CASSLTPPVAYQPQHF	TGTGCCAGCAGTCTCACGCCTCCTGTTGCGTATCAGCCCCAGCATTTT
TRBV6-6	TRBD1	-	TRBJ1-1	CASSSSGTGGRTEAFF	TGTGCCAGCAGTTCCTCCGGGACAGGGGGCAGGACTGAAGCTTTCTTT
TRBV3-1/TRBV3-2	-	-	TRBJ1-2	CASSLLTPAIYGYTF	TGTGCCAGCAGCCTCCTCACCCCAGCGATCTATGGCTACACCTTC
TRBV7-3	TRBD2	-	TRBJ2-3	CASSPFSGGTDTQYF	TGTGCCAGCAGCCCTTTTAGCGGGGGGACAGATACGCAGTATTTT
TRBV11-3	-	-	TRBJ1-1	CASSLARQQNTEAFF	TGTGCCAGCAGCCTGGCCCGACAGCAGAACACTGAAGCTTTCTTT
TRBV2	-	-	TRBJ1-6	CASTLSSYNSPLHF	TGTGCCAGCACATTGAGCTCCTATAATTCACCCCTCCACTTT
TRBV30	TRBD2	-	TRBJ2-3	CAWSSPGLAGGGGTQYF	TGTGCCTGGAGTTCTCCGGGACTAGCGGGGGGAGGCGGTACGCAGTATTTT
TRBV6-4	-	once	TRBJ1-2	CASRPRGYTF	TGTGCCAGCAGACCACGGGGCTACACCTTC
TRBV28	-	-	TRBJ1-6	CASSPGSQRSPLHF	TGTGCCAGCAGCCCGGGGTCCCAGAGATCACCCCTCCACTTT
TRBV18	TRBD1	-	TRBJ1-2	CASSPGQGPYGYTF	TGTGCCAGCTCACCGGGACAGGGGCCTTATGGCTACACCTTC
TRBV27	TRBD2	-	TRBJ2-3	CAGRRTSSRDTQYF	TGTGCCGGCAGACGGACTAGCTCTCGGGATACGCAGTATTTT
TRBV27	TRBD1	-	TRBJ2-7	CASRDRGLVEQYF	TGTGCCAGCCGGGACAGGGGGTTGGTCGAGCAGTACTTC
TRBV30	-	-	TRBJ2-5	CAWSSNGETQYF	TGTGCCTGGTCCTCTAACGGAGAGACCCAGTACTTC
TRBV6-2/TRBV6-3	TRBD1	few	TRBJ1-1	CASSSLGGQGSRDTEAFF	TGTGCCAGCAGTTCCCTGGGGGGACAGGGGAGCAGGGACACTGAAGCTTTCTTT
TRBV7-3	TRBD2	-	TRBJ2-1	CASSPEPIAGGRAEQFF	TGTGCCAGCAGCCCGGAACCAATAGCGGGGGGGCGCGCTGAGCAGTTCTTC
TRBV2	-	-	TRBJ1-2	CASSEETNYGYTF	TGTGCCAGCAGTGAGGAGACTAACTATGGCTACACCTTC
TRBV7-8	-	-	TRBJ2-3	CASSSQGGSEYTQYF	TGTGCCAGCAGCTCCCAAGGAGGGAGCGAATATACGCAGTATTTT
TRBV5-1	TRBD2	-	TRBJ2-1	CASSPRLAGGQEQFF	TGCGCCAGCAGCCCCAGACTAGCGGGGGGCCAGGAGCAGTTCTTC
TRBV19	-	-	TRBJ2-1	CASSIAGILYNEQFF	TGTGCCAGTAGTATAGCGGGAATTCTCTACAATGAGCAGTTCTTC
TRBV5-6	-	-	TRBJ1-1	CASSSPGTLRTEAFF	TGTGCCAGCAGCTCCCCCGGGACATTGAGGACTGAAGCTTTCTTT
TRBV5-1	TRBD1	-	TRBJ1-1	CASSFGQGLENTEAFF	TGCGCCAGCAGCTTCGGACAGGGGTTGGAGAACACTGAAGCTTTCTTT
TRBV9	-	medium-sized	TRBJ2-7	CASSARLGGAEQYF	TGTGCCAGCAGCGCCCGACTTGGAGGTGCCGAGCAGTACTTC
TRBV28	TRBD1	-	TRBJ1-1	CASSPVRGQWTEAFF	TGTGCCAGCAGTCCCGTCAGGGGGCAGTGGACTGAAGCTTTCTTT
TRBV3-1/TRBV3-2	-	-	TRBJ1-1	CASSQPGPGTEAFF	TGTGCCAGCAGCCAACCCGGTCCAGGCACTGAAGCTTTCTTT
TRBV7-6	TRBD2	-	TRBJ2-5	CASSLVAGGQETQYF	TGTGCCAGCAGCTTAGTAGCGGGAGGGCAAGAGACCCAGTACTTC
TRBV5-1	-	-	TRBJ2-3	CASSLWPPNINTQYF	TGCGCCAGCAGCTTATGGCCCCCCAATATCAATACGCAGTATTTT
TRBV30	-	-	TRBJ1-4	CAWSLQEKLFF	TGTGCCTGGAGTTTACAGGAAAAACTGTTTTTT
TRBV11-1	-	-	TRBJ2-1	CASSLGTKTRDEQFF	TGTGCCAGCAGCTTAGGGACTAAAACGAGGGATGAGCAGTTCTTC
TRBV7-9	-	-	TRBJ1-2	CASIAPAGLSAF	TGTGCCAGCATCGCCCCCGCGGGCCTCAGCGCCTTC
TRBV11-2	TRBD1	-	TRBJ2-3	CASSSWTGQGTDTQYF	TGTGCCAGCAGCTCGTGGACAGGGCAGGGCACAGATACGCAGTATTTT
TRBV5-1	-	-	TRBJ1-3	CASSLAIGRGAGNTIYF	TGCGCCAGCAGCTTGGCAATAGGAAGGGGCGCGGGAAACACCATATATTTT
TRBV5-1	TRBD1	once	TRBJ2-3	CASSFLQGAGDTQYF	TGCGCCAGCAGCTTCTTACAGGGGGCTGGAGATACGCAGTATTTT
TRBV20-1	-	few	TRBJ1-5	CSASGGWDQPQHF	TGCAGTGCTAGTGGAGGCTGGGATCAGCCCCAGCATTTT
TRBV5-1	TRBD1	-	TRBJ1-4	CASSHGQENEKLFF	TGCGCCAGCAGCCACGGACAGGAGAATGAAAAACTGTTTTTT
TRBV19	TRBD1	-	TRBJ1-1	CASSGQALDTEAFF	TGTGCCAGTAGTGGACAGGCGCTGGACACTGAAGCTTTCTTT
TRBV12-3/TRBV12-4	-	few	TRBJ1-5	CASQGRNTQPQHF	TGTGCCAGCCAGGGTAGAAATACTCAGCCCCAGCATTTT
TRBV10-1	TRBD2	-	TRBJ2-7	CASSDAGTTPYEQYF	TGCGCCAGCAGTGATGCAGGGACTACCCCCTACGAGCAGTACTTC
TRBV7-2	-	-	TRBJ1-5	CASSLGGGQPQHF	TGTGCCAGCAGCTTAGGGGGGGGTCAGCCCCAGCATTTT
TRBV19	TRBD1	-	TRBJ1-2	CASRPPGTGRVSTF	TGTGCCAGTAGACCACCTGGGACAGGGAGAGTCTCCACCTTC
TRBV5-1	TRBD1	-	TRBJ1-2	CASSFTGAASYGYTF	TGCGCCAGCAGTTTCACAGGGGCAGCCTCCTATGGCTACACCTTC